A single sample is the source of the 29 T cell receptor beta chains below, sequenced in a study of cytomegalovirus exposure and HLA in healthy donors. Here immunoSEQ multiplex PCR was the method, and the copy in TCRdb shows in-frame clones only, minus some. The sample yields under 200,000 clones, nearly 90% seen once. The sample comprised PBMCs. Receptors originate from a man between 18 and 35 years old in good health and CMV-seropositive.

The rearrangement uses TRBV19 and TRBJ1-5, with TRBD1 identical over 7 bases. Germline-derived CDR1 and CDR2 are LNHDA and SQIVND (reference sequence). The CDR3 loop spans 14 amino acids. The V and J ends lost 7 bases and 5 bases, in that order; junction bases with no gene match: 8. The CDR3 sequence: CASTPGQEYQPQHF. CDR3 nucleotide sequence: TGTGCCAGTACCCCCGGACAGGAATATCAGCCCCAGCATTTT.

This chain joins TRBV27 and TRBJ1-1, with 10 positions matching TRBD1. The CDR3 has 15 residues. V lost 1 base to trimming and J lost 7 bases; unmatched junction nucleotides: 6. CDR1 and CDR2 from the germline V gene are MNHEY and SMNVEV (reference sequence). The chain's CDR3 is CASSLWTGGNGEAFF. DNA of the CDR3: TGTGCCAGCAGTTTATGGACAGGGGGAAATGGTGAAGCTTTCTTT.

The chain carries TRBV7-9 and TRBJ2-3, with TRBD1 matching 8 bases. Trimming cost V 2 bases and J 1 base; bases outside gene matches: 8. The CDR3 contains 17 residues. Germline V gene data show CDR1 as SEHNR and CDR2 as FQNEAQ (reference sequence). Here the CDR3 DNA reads TGTGCCAGCAGCTTAACAGGCGGACAGGGAGGCACAGATACGCAGTATTTT. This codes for CASSLTGGQGGTDTQYF.

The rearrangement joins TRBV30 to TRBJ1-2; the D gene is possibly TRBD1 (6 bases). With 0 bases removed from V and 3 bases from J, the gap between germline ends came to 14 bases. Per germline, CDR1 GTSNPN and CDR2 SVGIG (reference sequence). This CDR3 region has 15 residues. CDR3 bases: TGTGCCTGGAGTGTAATCCAGGGGTTACACTATGGCTACACCTTC. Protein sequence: CAWSVIQGLHYGYTF.

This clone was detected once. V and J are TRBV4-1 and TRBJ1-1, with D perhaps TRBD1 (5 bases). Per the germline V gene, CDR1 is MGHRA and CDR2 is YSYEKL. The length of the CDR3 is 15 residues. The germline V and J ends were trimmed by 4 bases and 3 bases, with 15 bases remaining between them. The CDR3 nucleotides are TGCGCCAGCAGCCCCTTTGAAGGGGCGGACACTGAAGCTTTCTTT. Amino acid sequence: CASSPFEGADTEAFF.

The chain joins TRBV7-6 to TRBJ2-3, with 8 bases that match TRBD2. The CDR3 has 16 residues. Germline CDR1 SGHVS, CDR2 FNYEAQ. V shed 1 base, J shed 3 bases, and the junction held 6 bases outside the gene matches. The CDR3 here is CASSLGAGVGTDTQYF. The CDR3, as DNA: TGTGCCAGCAGCTTAGGAGCGGGAGTTGGTACAGATACGCAGTATTTT. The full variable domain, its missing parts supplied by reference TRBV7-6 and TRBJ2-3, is GAGVSQSPRYKVTKRGQDVALRCDPISGHVSLYWYRQALGQGPEFLTYFNYEAQQDKSGLPNDRFSAERPEGSISTLTIQRTEQRDSAMYRCASSLGAGVGTDTQYFGPGTRLTVL.

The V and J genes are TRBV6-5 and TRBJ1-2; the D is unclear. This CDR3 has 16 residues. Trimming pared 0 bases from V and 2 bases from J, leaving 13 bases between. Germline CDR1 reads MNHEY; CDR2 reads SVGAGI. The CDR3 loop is CASSYSRRSSNYGYTF. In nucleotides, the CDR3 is TGTGCCAGCAGTTACTCTCGTCGAAGCTCCAACTATGGCTACACCTTC.

The CDR3 reads CASTEGRTEQFF. The CDR3 coding sequence is TGCGCCAGCACCGAGGGTAGGACTGAGCAGTTCTTC. The V gene is TRBV10-2, the J gene TRBJ2-1, with D perhaps matching TRBD2 (5 bases). From germline, CDR1 is WSHSY and CDR2 SAAADI. This CDR3 has 12 amino acids. With 7 bases removed from V and 9 bases from J, the gap between germline ends came to 13 bases.

The CDR3 sequence: CSAGTSRGVRAGELFF. The CDR3 DNA is TGCAGCGCCGGGACTAGTCGCGGGGTTAGAGCCGGGGAGCTGTTTTTT. The chain combines TRBV29-1 with TRBJ2-2; the match to TRBD2 covers 8 bases. Germline V gene data show CDR1 as SQVTM and CDR2 as ANQGSEA. CDR3 length: 16 residues. Trimming removed 7 bases from V and 6 bases from J; junction bases left unmatched: 16.

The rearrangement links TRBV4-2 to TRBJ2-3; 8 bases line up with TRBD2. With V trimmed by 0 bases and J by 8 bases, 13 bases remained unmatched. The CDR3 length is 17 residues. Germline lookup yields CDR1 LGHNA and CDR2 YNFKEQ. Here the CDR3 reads CASSQDSGTSSASTQYF. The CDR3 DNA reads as TGTGCCAGCAGCCAAGATAGTGGGACTAGTTCCGCGAGTACGCAGTATTTT.

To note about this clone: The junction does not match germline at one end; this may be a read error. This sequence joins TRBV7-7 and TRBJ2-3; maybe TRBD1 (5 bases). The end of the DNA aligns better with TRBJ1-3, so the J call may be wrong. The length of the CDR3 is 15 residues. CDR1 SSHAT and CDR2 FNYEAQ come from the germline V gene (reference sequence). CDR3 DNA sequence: TGTGCTAGCAGCTTAGATGGGACTAGCGGGAGGGCCATATATTTT. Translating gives CASSLDGTSGRAIYF.

CDR3 sequence reads: CASSLGLAGDGVFYEQYF. DNA for the CDR3: TGTGCCAGCAGCCTGGGACTAGCGGGAGATGGGGTATTCTACGAGCAGTACTTC. This chain links TRBV5-8 with TRBJ2-7; the match to TRBD2 covers 14 bases. V lost 4 bases and J lost 3; bases outside the gene matches: 12. Germline V gene sequence: CDR1 SGHTS, CDR2 YDEGEE. The CDR3 loop spans 18 amino acids.

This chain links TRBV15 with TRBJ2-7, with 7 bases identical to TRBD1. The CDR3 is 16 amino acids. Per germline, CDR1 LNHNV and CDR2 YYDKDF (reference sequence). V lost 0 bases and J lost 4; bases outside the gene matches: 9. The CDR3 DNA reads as TGTGCCACCAGCAGAGACTTGCCTACAGGGGTGTACGAGCAGTACTTC. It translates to CATSRDLPTGVYEQYF. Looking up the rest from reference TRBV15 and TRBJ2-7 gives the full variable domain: DAMVIQNPRYQVTQFGKPVTLSCSQTLNHNVMYWYQQKSSQAPKLLFHYYDKDFNNEADTPDNFQSRRPNTSFCFLDIRSPGLGDTAMYLCATSRDLPTGVYEQYFGPGTRLTVT.

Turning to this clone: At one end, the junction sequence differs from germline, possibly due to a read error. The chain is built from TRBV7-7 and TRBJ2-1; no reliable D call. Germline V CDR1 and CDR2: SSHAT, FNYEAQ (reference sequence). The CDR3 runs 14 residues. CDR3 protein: CASSLAAGHNEQFF. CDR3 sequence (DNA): TGTGCTAGCAGCTTAGCCGCAGGTCACAATGAGCAGTTCTTC.

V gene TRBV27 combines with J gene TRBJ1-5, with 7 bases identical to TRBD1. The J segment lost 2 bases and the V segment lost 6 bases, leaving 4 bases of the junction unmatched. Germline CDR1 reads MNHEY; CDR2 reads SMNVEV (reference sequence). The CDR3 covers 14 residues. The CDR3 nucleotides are TGTGCCAGCAGACAGGGGACGGGCAATCAGCCCCAGCATTTT. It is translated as CASRQGTGNQPQHF.

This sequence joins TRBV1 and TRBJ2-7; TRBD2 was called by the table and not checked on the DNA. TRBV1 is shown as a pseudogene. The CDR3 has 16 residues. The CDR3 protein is CTSSQVRTSGFYEQYF. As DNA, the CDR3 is TGCACCAGCAGCCAAGTGAGAACTAGCGGGTTCTACGAGCAGTACTTC.

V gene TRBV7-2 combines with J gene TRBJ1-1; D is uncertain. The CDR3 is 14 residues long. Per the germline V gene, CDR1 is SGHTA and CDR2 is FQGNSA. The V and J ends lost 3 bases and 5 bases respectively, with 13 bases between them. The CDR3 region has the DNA TGTGCCAGCAGCTTCCGATCGTTCCAGACTGAAGCTTTCTTT. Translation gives CASSFRSFQTEAFF.

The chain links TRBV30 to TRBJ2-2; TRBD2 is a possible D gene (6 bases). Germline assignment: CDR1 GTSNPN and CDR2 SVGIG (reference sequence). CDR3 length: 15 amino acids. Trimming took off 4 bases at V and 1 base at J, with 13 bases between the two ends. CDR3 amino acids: CAWMEGSKNTGELFF. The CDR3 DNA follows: TGTGCCTGGATGGAGGGCTCGAAGAACACCGGGGAGCTGTTTTTT.

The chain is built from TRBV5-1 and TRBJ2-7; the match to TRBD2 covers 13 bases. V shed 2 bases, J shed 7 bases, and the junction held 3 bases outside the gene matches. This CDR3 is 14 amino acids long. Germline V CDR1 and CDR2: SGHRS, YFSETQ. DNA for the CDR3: TGCGCCAGCAGCTTTGAACTAGCGGGAGGGGAGCAGTACTTC. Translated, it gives CASSFELAGGEQYF. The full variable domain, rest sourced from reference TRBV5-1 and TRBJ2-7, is KAGVTQTPRYLIKTRGQQVTLSCSPISGHRSVSWYQQTPGQGLQFLFEYFSETQRNKGNFPGRFSGRQFSNSRSEMNVSTLELGDSALYLCASSFELAGGEQYFGPGTRLTVT.

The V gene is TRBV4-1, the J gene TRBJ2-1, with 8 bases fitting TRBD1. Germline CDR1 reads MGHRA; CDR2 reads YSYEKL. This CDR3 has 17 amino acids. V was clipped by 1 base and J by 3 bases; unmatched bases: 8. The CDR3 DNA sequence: TGCGCCAGCAGCCAAGGTGGCAGGGGGCCTCTCTACAATGAGCAGTTCTTC. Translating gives CASSQGGRGPLYNEQFF.

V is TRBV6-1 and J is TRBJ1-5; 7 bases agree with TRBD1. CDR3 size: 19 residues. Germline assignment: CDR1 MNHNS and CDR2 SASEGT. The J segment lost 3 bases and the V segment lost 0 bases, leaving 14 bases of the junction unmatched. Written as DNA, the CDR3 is TGTGCCAGCAGTGAAGCGCCTATAGCCGGTGGGACAGTCAATCAGCCCCAGCATTTT. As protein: CASSEAPIAGGTVNQPQHF.

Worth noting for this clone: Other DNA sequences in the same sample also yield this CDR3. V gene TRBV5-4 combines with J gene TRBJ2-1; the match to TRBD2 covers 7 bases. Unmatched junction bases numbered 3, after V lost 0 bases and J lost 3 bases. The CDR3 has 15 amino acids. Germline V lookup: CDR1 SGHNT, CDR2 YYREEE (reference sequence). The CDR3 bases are TGTGCCAGCAGCTTGGGGCTAGCGGTCTACAATGAGCAGTTCTTC. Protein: CASSLGLAVYNEQFF.

Here the CDR3 reads CASSQGTDPLSGANVLTF. The CDR3, as DNA: TGCGCCAGCAGCCAGGGGACAGATCCCCTCTCTGGGGCCAACGTCCTGACTTTC. The chain has TRBV5-1 and TRBJ2-6, with 7 bases lining up with TRBD1. The V segment lost 4 bases and the J segment 0 bases; nucleotides outside the gene matches: 10. Germline assignment: CDR1 SGHRS and CDR2 YFSETQ. This CDR3 has 18 amino acids. Combining the CDR3 with reference TRBV5-1 and TRBJ2-6 gives the whole variable domain KAGVTQTPRYLIKTRGQQVTLSCSPISGHRSVSWYQQTPGQGLQFLFEYFSETQRNKGNFPGRFSGRQFSNSRSEMNVSTLELGDSALYLCASSQGTDPLSGANVLTFGAGSRLTVL.

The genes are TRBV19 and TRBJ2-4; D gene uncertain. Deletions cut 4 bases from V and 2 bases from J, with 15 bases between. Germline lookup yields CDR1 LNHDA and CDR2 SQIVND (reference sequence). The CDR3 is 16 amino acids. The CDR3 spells CASSRSGGVSKNIQYF. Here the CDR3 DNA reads TGTGCCAGTAGTAGAAGTGGCGGTGTGTCCAAAAACATTCAGTACTTC.

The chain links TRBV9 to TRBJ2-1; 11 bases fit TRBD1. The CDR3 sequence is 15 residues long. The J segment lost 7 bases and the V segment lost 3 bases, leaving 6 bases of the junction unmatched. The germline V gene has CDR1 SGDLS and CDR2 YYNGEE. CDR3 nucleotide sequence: TGTGCCAGCAGCGCCACCGGGACAGGGGGAAATGAGCAGTTCTTC. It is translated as CASSATGTGGNEQFF.

CDR3 amino acids: CASSLSAAGVHEQFF. DNA of the CDR3: TGCGCCAGCAGCTTGAGTGCAGCGGGAGTTCATGAGCAGTTCTTC. The chain couples TRBV5-1 to TRBJ2-1; 8 nucleotides agree with TRBD2. The V and J ends lost 1 base and 8 bases, in that order; junction bases with no gene match: 8. CDR1 is SGHRS and CDR2 is YFSETQ in the germline V gene. The CDR3 has 15 residues.

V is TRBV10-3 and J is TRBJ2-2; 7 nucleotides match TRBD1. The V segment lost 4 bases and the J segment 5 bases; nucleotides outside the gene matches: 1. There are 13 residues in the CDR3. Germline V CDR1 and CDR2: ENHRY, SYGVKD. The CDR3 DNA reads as TGTGCCATCAGTGGACAGGGTACCGGGGAGCTGTTTTTT. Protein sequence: CAISGQGTGELFF.

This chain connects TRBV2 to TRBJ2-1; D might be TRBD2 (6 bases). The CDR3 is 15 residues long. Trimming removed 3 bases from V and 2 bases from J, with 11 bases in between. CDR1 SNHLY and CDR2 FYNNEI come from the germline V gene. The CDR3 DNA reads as TGTGCCAGCAGTGATAGCGGAGATACCTACAATGAGCAGTTCTTC. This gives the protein CASSDSGDTYNEQFF. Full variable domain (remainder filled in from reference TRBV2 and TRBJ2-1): EPEVTQTPSHQVTQMGQEVILRCVPISNHLYFYWYRQILGQKVEFLVSFYNNEISEKSEIFDDQFSVERPDGSNFTLKIRSTKLEDSAMYFCASSDSGDTYNEQFFGPGTRLTVL.

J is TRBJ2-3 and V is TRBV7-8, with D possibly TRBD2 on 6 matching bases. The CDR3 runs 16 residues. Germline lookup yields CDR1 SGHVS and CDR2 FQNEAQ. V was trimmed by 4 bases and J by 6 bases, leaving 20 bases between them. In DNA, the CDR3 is TGTGCCAGCAGCTCCCTTTTGAGAGGGAGCGGGGATACGCAGTATTTT. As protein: CASSSLLRGSGDTQYF.